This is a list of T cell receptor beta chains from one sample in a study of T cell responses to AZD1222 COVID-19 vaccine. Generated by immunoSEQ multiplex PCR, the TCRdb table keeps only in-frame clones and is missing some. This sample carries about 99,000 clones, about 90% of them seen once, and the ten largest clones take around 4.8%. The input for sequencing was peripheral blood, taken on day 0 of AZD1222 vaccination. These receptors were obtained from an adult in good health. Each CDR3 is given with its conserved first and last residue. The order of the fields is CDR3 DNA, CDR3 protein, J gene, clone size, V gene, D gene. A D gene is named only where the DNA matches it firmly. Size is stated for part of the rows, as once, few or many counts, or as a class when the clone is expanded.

CDR3nt: TGTGCCAGCATAGGGACAGGGGGCCCAGATACGCAGTATTTT; CDR3aa: CASIGTGGPDTQYF; j_gene: TRBJ2-3; abundance: -; v_gene: TRBV2; d_gene: TRBD1
CDR3nt: TGTGCCAGCAGTACCGGCGGACCGAGGGGAAACACCATATATTTT; CDR3aa: CASSTGGPRGNTIYF; j_gene: TRBJ1-3; abundance: -; v_gene: TRBV6-5; d_gene: -
CDR3nt: TGTGCCAGCAGTCTCACCCGGGGGTCCACTGAAGCTTTCTTT; CDR3aa: CASSLTRGSTEAFF; j_gene: TRBJ1-1; abundance: -; v_gene: TRBV2; d_gene: -
CDR3nt: TGTGCCACCACCCCAGATATGGGCAATCAGCCCCAGCATTTT; CDR3aa: CATTPDMGNQPQHF; j_gene: TRBJ1-5; abundance: few; v_gene: TRBV15; d_gene: -
CDR3nt: TGCGCCAGCAGCCAAGACCCTTCCAGGGTAGCTAACTATGGCTACACCTTC; CDR3aa: CASSQDPSRVANYGYTF; j_gene: TRBJ1-2; abundance: -; v_gene: TRBV4-1; d_gene: -
CDR3nt: TGCGCCAGCAGCACGTCCCCACTTGGTAGCGGGGGGGCCATGAGAGAGACCCAGTACTTC; CDR3aa: CASSTSPLGSGGAMRETQYF; j_gene: TRBJ2-5; abundance: -; v_gene: TRBV4-1; d_gene: TRBD2
CDR3nt: TGTGCCAGCAGTGGGGCCGCGTCGGGGAACACTGAAGCTTTCTTT; CDR3aa: CASSGAASGNTEAFF; j_gene: TRBJ1-1; abundance: -; v_gene: TRBV2; d_gene: -
CDR3nt: TGTGCCAGCTCAACACGGAACACCATATATTTT; CDR3aa: CASSTRNTIYF; j_gene: TRBJ1-3; abundance: -; v_gene: TRBV18; d_gene: -
CDR3nt: TGTGCCAGTAGAATGACAGGGGGCCGGGCGAACACTGAAGCTTTCTTT; CDR3aa: CASRMTGGRANTEAFF; j_gene: TRBJ1-1; abundance: -; v_gene: TRBV19; d_gene: TRBD1
CDR3nt: TGTGCCAGCAGCCAAGGGGGGGCCAGGTACGAGCAGTACTTC; CDR3aa: CASSQGGARYEQYF; j_gene: TRBJ2-7; abundance: -; v_gene: TRBV3-1/TRBV3-2; d_gene: -
CDR3nt: TGCGCCAGCAGCCATCAGCAAAATCAGCCCCAGCATTTT; CDR3aa: CASSHQQNQPQHF; j_gene: TRBJ1-5; abundance: -; v_gene: TRBV4-1; d_gene: -
CDR3nt: TGCAGCGTGCTCGCAGTGGGTGGGACCACTGAAGCTTTCTTT; CDR3aa: CSVLAVGGTTEAFF; j_gene: TRBJ1-1; abundance: -; v_gene: TRBV29-1; d_gene: -
CDR3nt: TGCGCCAGCAGCCAAGGGGGGGGCCGGTCGGGCAATCAGCCCCAGCATTTT; CDR3aa: CASSQGGGRSGNQPQHF; j_gene: TRBJ1-5; abundance: -; v_gene: TRBV4-1; d_gene: -
CDR3nt: TGCGCCAGCAGCTTGGTTAGCGGGGGGGCCCGCACCGGGGAGCTGTTTTTT; CDR3aa: CASSLVSGGARTGELFF; j_gene: TRBJ2-2; abundance: once; v_gene: TRBV5-1; d_gene: TRBD2
CDR3nt: TGTGCCAGTAGGAGGAGGGGGCAGGATAATAATTCACCCCTCCACTTT; CDR3aa: CASRRRGQDNNSPLHF; j_gene: TRBJ1-6; abundance: -; v_gene: TRBV19; d_gene: TRBD1
CDR3nt: TGTGCCAGCAGTGCCGCGGGAGCAACTAATGAAAAACTGTTTTTT; CDR3aa: CASSAAGATNEKLFF; j_gene: TRBJ1-4; abundance: -; v_gene: TRBV6-2/TRBV6-3; d_gene: -
CDR3nt: TGTGCCAGCAGCACCGGGACAGGGGCTTCACCCCTCCACTTT; CDR3aa: CASSTGTGASPLHF; j_gene: TRBJ1-6; abundance: -; v_gene: TRBV2; d_gene: TRBD1
CDR3nt: TGTGCCAGCAGCTTCGTGACAGGGGCCTCAGGATATGGCTACACCTTC; CDR3aa: CASSFVTGASGYGYTF; j_gene: TRBJ1-2; abundance: -; v_gene: TRBV11-2; d_gene: TRBD1
CDR3nt: TGCGCCAGCAGCTTGGAGGGGACGCCGGGGGACGAGCAGTACTTC; CDR3aa: CASSLEGTPGDEQYF; j_gene: TRBJ2-7; abundance: few; v_gene: TRBV5-1; d_gene: -
CDR3nt: TGTGCCAGCAGTGAAACCATATTGGGGGGGCAGTACTTC; CDR3aa: CASSETILGGQYF; j_gene: TRBJ2-7; abundance: -; v_gene: TRBV2; d_gene: -
CDR3nt: TGCAGTGCCCCAACGGGGTGGGAGTTCTTC; CDR3aa: CSAPTGWEFF; j_gene: TRBJ2-1; abundance: -; v_gene: TRBV20-1; d_gene: -
CDR3nt: TGCGCCAGCAGCCAGGGGCATGAGAGGACAGACAATAATTCACCCCTCCACTTT; CDR3aa: CASSQGHERTDNNSPLHF; j_gene: TRBJ1-6; abundance: -; v_gene: TRBV4-3; d_gene: -
CDR3nt: TGTGCCAGCAGCCCCCGATTTAGGATTGGGACCGCAGATACGCAGTATTTT; CDR3aa: CASSPRFRIGTADTQYF; j_gene: TRBJ2-3; abundance: -; v_gene: TRBV7-6; d_gene: -
CDR3nt: TGTGCCAGCCTTCCCAGCGGGGGGGGTCTAGAAGCTTTCTTT; CDR3aa: CASLPSGGGLEAFF; j_gene: TRBJ1-1; abundance: -; v_gene: TRBV28; d_gene: -
CDR3nt: TGTGCCAGCAGCCTCAGGGGGCAAAATTCACCCCTCCACTTT; CDR3aa: CASSLRGQNSPLHF; j_gene: TRBJ1-6; abundance: once; v_gene: TRBV3-1/TRBV3-2; d_gene: TRBD1
CDR3nt: TGTGCCAGCAGTCCGGACAGGATCTTTAACTATGGCTACACCTTC; CDR3aa: CASSPDRIFNYGYTF; j_gene: TRBJ1-2; abundance: -; v_gene: TRBV2; d_gene: TRBD1
CDR3nt: TGTGCCAGCAGCTTCGACGGGGGCACTGAAGCTTTCTTT; CDR3aa: CASSFDGGTEAFF; j_gene: TRBJ1-1; abundance: -; v_gene: TRBV7-9; d_gene: -
CDR3nt: TGTGCCAGCAGCTCCCGGAACCAAGAGACCCAGTACTTC; CDR3aa: CASSSRNQETQYF; j_gene: TRBJ2-5; abundance: -; v_gene: TRBV7-2; d_gene: -
CDR3nt: TGTGCCAGCAGCTTAGCGGAGGGTGGGACAGATACGCAGTATTTT; CDR3aa: CASSLAEGGTDTQYF; j_gene: TRBJ2-3; abundance: -; v_gene: TRBV7-9; d_gene: -
CDR3nt: TGCAGCGTTGTTGCGGGGGGCAGGGAGACCCAGTACTTC; CDR3aa: CSVVAGGRETQYF; j_gene: TRBJ2-5; abundance: once; v_gene: TRBV29-1; d_gene: TRBD2
CDR3nt: TGTGCCAGCACCCCGGGACATACGAACACTGAAGCTTTCTTT; CDR3aa: CASTPGHTNTEAFF; j_gene: TRBJ1-1; abundance: -; v_gene: TRBV7-8; d_gene: -
CDR3nt: TGTGCCGTCACAGGGGCGAACACTGAAGCTTTCTTT; CDR3aa: CAVTGANTEAFF; j_gene: TRBJ1-1; abundance: -; v_gene: TRBV3-1/TRBV3-2; d_gene: TRBD1
CDR3nt: TGTGCCAGCAGTGAAATCATGGAGGGGGACACTGAAGCTTTCTTT; CDR3aa: CASSEIMEGDTEAFF; j_gene: TRBJ1-1; abundance: -; v_gene: TRBV6-1; d_gene: -
CDR3nt: TGTGCCAGCAGCCAGATAATGAACACTGAAGCTTTCTTT; CDR3aa: CASSQIMNTEAFF; j_gene: TRBJ1-1; abundance: -; v_gene: TRBV7-8; d_gene: -
CDR3nt: TGTGCCAGCAGCCCTAGCCCCCCAGCGGGGGCTAACAATGAGCAGTTCTTC; CDR3aa: CASSPSPPAGANNEQFF; j_gene: TRBJ2-1; abundance: -; v_gene: TRBV7-8; d_gene: TRBD2
CDR3nt: TGTGCCACCAGCAATCGGGGGGCCTCGCCCTACGAGCAGTACTTC; CDR3aa: CATSNRGASPYEQYF; j_gene: TRBJ2-7; abundance: -; v_gene: TRBV15; d_gene: -
CDR3nt: TGTGCCAGCAGCTCGGGACTAGCGGGGTACAATGAGCAGTTCTTC; CDR3aa: CASSSGLAGYNEQFF; j_gene: TRBJ2-1; abundance: -; v_gene: TRBV7-2; d_gene: TRBD2
CDR3nt: TGCAGTGCCGTTGGCGGGGTGGGCTACACCTTC; CDR3aa: CSAVGGVGYTF; j_gene: TRBJ1-2; abundance: -; v_gene: TRBV20-1; d_gene: -
CDR3nt: TGTGCCAGCAGCGTAGGATGGTCACCCTCTGGAAACACCATATATTTT; CDR3aa: CASSVGWSPSGNTIYF; j_gene: TRBJ1-3; abundance: once; v_gene: TRBV9; d_gene: -
CDR3nt: TGCGCCAGCAGCCAAGGTTGGACAGTGAACACTGAAGCTTTCTTT; CDR3aa: CASSQGWTVNTEAFF; j_gene: TRBJ1-1; abundance: once; v_gene: TRBV4-3; d_gene: -
CDR3nt: TGTGCCAGCACGGAGGGGCAGTACACTGAAGCTTTCTTT; CDR3aa: CASTEGQYTEAFF; j_gene: TRBJ1-1; abundance: -; v_gene: TRBV27; d_gene: -
CDR3nt: TGTGCCAGCAGCCAAGGCCGGAGGGTTGCGGGAACCGGGGAGCTGTTTTTT; CDR3aa: CASSQGRRVAGTGELFF; j_gene: TRBJ2-2; abundance: -; v_gene: TRBV3-1/TRBV3-2; d_gene: -
CDR3nt: TGTGCCACCCGGGGGAGAACCCATCAGAACGAGCAGTACTTC; CDR3aa: CATRGRTHQNEQYF; j_gene: TRBJ2-7; abundance: -; v_gene: TRBV11-2; d_gene: -
CDR3nt: TGTGCCAGCACTGATGACAGGGGTTACACCGGGGAGCTGTTTTTT; CDR3aa: CASTDDRGYTGELFF; j_gene: TRBJ2-2; abundance: -; v_gene: TRBV2; d_gene: TRBD1
CDR3nt: TGTGCCAGCAGTGAACCCGGGTTGAGCTCCTACAATGAGCAGTTCTTC; CDR3aa: CASSEPGLSSYNEQFF; j_gene: TRBJ2-1; abundance: -; v_gene: TRBV6-1; d_gene: -
CDR3nt: TGTGCCAGCAGCCGCTCCCTGAGTCGCGAGTACAATGAGCAGTTCTTC; CDR3aa: CASSRSLSREYNEQFF; j_gene: TRBJ2-1; abundance: -; v_gene: TRBV14; d_gene: -
CDR3nt: TGTGCCATCAGTTTGACAGGGGAATTTGGCCATGAGCAGTTCTTC; CDR3aa: CAISLTGEFGHEQFF; j_gene: TRBJ2-1; abundance: -; v_gene: TRBV10-3; d_gene: TRBD1
CDR3nt: TGTGCCAGCAGCCCAAGTTTAGCGGGGGGGCTCGACGAGCAGTACTTC; CDR3aa: CASSPSLAGGLDEQYF; j_gene: TRBJ2-7; abundance: -; v_gene: TRBV4-2; d_gene: TRBD2
CDR3nt: TGTGCCAGTAGTATAGACTTGACAGGATCAGCTAACTATGGCTACACCTTC; CDR3aa: CASSIDLTGSANYGYTF; j_gene: TRBJ1-2; abundance: -; v_gene: TRBV19; d_gene: -
CDR3nt: TGCGCCAGCAGCCAGCAGCCGGGAGGAACGTACGAGCAGTACTTC; CDR3aa: CASSQQPGGTYEQYF; j_gene: TRBJ2-7; abundance: -; v_gene: TRBV4-1; d_gene: TRBD2
CDR3nt: TGTGCCAGTAGCCTTCTAGTGACAGGGGGCAATTATGGCTACACCTTC; CDR3aa: CASSLLVTGGNYGYTF; j_gene: TRBJ1-2; abundance: -; v_gene: TRBV19; d_gene: TRBD1
CDR3nt: TGTGCCAGCAGCCCGGGACAGGGGAGAACTGAAGCTTTCTTT; CDR3aa: CASSPGQGRTEAFF; j_gene: TRBJ1-1; abundance: -; v_gene: TRBV11-2; d_gene: TRBD1
CDR3nt: TGTGCCAGCAGCCCCCACAGGGGTGAGAAAGGCTACACCTTC; CDR3aa: CASSPHRGEKGYTF; j_gene: TRBJ1-2; abundance: -; v_gene: TRBV7-8; d_gene: TRBD1
CDR3nt: TGCGCCAGCAGCCATATGGCGGGCTCTAATTGGGAAAAACTGTTTTTT; CDR3aa: CASSHMAGSNWEKLFF; j_gene: TRBJ1-4; abundance: -; v_gene: TRBV4-1; d_gene: -
CDR3nt: TGTGCCAGCAACCTCCGGGACAGGGGTGGAGAAGCTTTCTTT; CDR3aa: CASNLRDRGGEAFF; j_gene: TRBJ1-1; abundance: -; v_gene: TRBV2; d_gene: TRBD1